Detailed here is one T cell receptor (beta chain). This CDR3 comprises 16 residues. CDR1 and CDR2 from the germline V gene are SGHDN and FVKESK. V shed 1 base, J shed 8 bases, and the junction held 5 bases outside the gene matches. These data belong to a study of blood T cell repertoires in COVID-19. Methods used by the authors: Estimates of nucleated cell counts were drawn from the amplification of reference gene primers. Repertoires were generated with immunoSEQ multiplex PCR, while TCRdb's copy carries only in-frame clones and drops some. V, J and clone size are taken as reported in that table, and D and trimming were inferred from the DNA itself. The sample yields 180,000 or so clones, approximately 85% seen once.

The clonotype comes from an elderly woman with acute or convalescent COVID-19. J is TRBJ2-1 and V is TRBV14; 13 bases fit TRBD2. Specimen: peripheral blood. CDR3 DNA sequence: TGTGCCAGCAGCCAAGGACTAGCGGGAGGTGGGTATGAGCAGTTCTTC. It translates to CASSQGLAGGGYEQFF. The full variable domain, rest sourced from reference TRBV14 and TRBJ2-1, is EAGVTQFPSHSVIEKGQTVTLRCDPISGHDNLYWYRRVMGKEIKFLLHFVKESKQDESGMPNNRFLAERTGGTYSTLKVQPAELEDSGVYFCASSQGLAGGGYEQFFGPGTRLTVL.